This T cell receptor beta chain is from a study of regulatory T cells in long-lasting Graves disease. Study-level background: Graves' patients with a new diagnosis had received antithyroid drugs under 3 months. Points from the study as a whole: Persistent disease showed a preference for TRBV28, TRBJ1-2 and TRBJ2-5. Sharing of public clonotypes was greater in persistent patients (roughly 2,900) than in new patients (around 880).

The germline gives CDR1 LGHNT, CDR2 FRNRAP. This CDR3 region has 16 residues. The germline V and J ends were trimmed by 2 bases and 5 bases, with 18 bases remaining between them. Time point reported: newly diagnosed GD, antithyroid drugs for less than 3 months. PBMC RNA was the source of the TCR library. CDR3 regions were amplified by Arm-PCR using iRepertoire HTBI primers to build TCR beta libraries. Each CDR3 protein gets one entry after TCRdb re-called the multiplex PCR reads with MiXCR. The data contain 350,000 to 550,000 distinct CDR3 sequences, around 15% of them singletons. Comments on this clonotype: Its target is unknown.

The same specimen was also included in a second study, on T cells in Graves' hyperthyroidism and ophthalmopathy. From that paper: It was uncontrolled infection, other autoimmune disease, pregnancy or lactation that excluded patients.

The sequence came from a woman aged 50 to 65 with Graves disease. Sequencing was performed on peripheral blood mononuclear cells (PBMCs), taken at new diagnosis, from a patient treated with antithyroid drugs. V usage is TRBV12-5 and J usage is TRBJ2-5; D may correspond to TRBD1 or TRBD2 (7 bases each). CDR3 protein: CASGLSHRGGQETQYF. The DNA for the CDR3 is TGTGCTAGTGGTTTGTCCCACAGGGGAGGGCAGGAGACCCAGTACTTC.